This T cell receptor (beta chain) emerged from a study of T cell responses to AZD1222 COVID-19 vaccine. Study conclusions and caveats: Nearly half of unique spike-specific TCRs reportedly avoided B.1.351 and B.1.1.7 mutated regions. Most donors were white British and more were female, and clonal diversity was possibly underestimated.

A remark on this clone: Its matching antigen is unknown.

Trimming removed 8 bases from V and 7 bases from J, with 22 bases in between. CDR1 is SGHRS and CDR2 is YFSETQ in the germline V gene. This CDR3 contains 14 residues. Repertoires were generated with immunoSEQ multiplex PCR, while TCRdb's copy carries only in-frame clones and drops some. The sample consists of 90,000 to 150,000 clones, around 87% of them appearing once. This chain uses TRBV5-1 with TRBJ2-7, with D possibly being TRBD2 (5 bases). Sequenced here: peripheral blood, sampled on day 0 of AZD1222 vaccination. The source is an adult in good health. The CDR3, as DNA: TGCGCCAGTCTTGCCGGGCCGGGGAATACGGAGCAGTACTTC. Translating gives CASLAGPGNTEQYF.